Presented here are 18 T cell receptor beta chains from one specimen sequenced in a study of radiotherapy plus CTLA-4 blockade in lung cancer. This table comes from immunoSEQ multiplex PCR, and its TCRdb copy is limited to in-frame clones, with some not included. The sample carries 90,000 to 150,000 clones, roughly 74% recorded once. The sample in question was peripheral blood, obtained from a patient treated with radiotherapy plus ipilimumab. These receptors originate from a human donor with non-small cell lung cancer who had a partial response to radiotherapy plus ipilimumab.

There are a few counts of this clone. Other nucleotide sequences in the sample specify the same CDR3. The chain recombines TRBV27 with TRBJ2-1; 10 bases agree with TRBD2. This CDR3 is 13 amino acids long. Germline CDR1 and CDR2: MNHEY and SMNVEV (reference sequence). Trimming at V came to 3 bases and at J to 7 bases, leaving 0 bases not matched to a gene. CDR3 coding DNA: TGTGCCAGCAGTTTTAGCGGGAGGAATGAGCAGTTCTTC. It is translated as CASSFSGRNEQFF.

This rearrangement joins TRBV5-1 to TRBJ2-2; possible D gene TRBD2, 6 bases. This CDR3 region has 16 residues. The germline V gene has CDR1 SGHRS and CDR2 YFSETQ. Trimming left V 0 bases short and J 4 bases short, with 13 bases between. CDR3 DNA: TGCGCCAGCAGCTTGGACTGGCGGGGCCTCACCGGGGAGCTGTTTTTT. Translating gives CASSLDWRGLTGELFF.

The CDR3 coding sequence is TGTGCCAGCAGTTTCCTAGCGGGAGGGAACGAGCAGTACTTC. Protein: CASSFLAGGNEQYF. The rearrangement joins TRBV28 to TRBJ2-7, with 12 bases that match TRBD2. The CDR3 spans 14 residues. Germline V gives CDR1 MDHEN, CDR2 SYDVKM. The V and J ends lost 3 bases and 5 bases, in that order; junction bases with no gene match: 2.

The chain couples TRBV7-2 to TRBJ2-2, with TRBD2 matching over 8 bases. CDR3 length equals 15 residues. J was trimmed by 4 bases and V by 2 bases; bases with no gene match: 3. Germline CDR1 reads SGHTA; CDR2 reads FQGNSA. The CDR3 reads CASSLMLAGTGELFF. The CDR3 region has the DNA TGTGCCAGCAGCTTAATGCTAGCGGGCACCGGGGAGCTGTTTTTT.

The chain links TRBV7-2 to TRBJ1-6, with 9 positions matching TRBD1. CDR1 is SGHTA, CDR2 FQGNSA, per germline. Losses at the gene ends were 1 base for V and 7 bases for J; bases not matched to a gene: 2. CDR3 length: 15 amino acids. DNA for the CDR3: TGTGCCAGCAGCTTAGTTACAGGGGGCAATTCACCCCTCCACTTT. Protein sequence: CASSLVTGGNSPLHF.

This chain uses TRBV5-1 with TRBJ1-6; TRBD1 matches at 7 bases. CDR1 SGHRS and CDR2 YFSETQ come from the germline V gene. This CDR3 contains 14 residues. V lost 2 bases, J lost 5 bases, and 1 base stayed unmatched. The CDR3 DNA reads TGCGCCAGCAGCTTAGGACAGGATAATTCACCCCTCCACTTT. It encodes CASSLGQDNSPLHF.

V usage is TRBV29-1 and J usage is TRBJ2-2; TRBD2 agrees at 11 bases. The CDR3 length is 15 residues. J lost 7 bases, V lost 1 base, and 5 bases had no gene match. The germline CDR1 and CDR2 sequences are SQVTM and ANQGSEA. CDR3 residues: CSVEASGRTDGELFF. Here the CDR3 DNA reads TGCAGCGTTGAAGCTAGCGGGAGGACGGACGGGGAGCTGTTTTTT.

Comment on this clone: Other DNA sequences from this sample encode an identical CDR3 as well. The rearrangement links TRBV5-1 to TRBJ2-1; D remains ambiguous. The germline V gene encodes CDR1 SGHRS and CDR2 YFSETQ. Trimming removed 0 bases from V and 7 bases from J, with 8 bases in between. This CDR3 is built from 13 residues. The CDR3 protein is CASSLDFRNEQFF. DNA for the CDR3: TGCGCCAGCAGCTTGGACTTTCGAAATGAGCAGTTCTTC.

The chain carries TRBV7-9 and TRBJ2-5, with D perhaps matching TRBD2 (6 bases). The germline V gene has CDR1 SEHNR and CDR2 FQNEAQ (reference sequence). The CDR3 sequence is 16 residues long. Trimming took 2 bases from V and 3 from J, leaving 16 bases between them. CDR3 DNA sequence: TGTGCCAGCAGCTTAATATCCTGGGGACTTAAAGAGACCCAGTACTTC. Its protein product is CASSLISWGLKETQYF.

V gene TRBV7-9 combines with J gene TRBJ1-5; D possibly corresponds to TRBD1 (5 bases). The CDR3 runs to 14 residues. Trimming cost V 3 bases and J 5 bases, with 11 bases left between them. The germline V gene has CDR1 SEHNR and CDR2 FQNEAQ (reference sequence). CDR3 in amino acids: CASSLSGGYQPQHF. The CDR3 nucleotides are TGTGCCAGCAGCTTGAGCGGGGGGTATCAGCCCCAGCATTTT.

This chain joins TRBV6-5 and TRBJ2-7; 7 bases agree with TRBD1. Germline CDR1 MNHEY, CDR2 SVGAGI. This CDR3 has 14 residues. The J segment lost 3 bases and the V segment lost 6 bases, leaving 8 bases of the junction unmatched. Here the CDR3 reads CASRDQGVDYEQYF. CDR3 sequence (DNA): TGTGCCAGCAGGGACCAGGGGGTTGACTACGAGCAGTACTTC.

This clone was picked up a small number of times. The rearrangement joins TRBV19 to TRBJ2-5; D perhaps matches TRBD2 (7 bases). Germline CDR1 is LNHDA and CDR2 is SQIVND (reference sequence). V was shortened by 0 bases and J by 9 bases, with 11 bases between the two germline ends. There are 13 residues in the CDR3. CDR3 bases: TGTGCCAGTAGTATAGATCGGGGGGCACCCCAGTACTTC. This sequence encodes CASSIDRGAPQYF.

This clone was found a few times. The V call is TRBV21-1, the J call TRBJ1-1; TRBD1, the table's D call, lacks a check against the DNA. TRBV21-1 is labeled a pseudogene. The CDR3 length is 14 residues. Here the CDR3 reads CASSSGTGKSEAFF. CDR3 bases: TGTGCCAGCAGCAGCGGGACAGGGAAGTCTGAAGCTTTCTTT.

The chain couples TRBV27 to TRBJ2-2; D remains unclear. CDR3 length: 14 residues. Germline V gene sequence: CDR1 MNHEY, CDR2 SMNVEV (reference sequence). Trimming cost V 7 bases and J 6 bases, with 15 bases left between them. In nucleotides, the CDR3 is TGTGCCAGCACCACTGAGGTTGACGCCGGGGAGCTGTTTTTT. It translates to CASTTEVDAGELFF.

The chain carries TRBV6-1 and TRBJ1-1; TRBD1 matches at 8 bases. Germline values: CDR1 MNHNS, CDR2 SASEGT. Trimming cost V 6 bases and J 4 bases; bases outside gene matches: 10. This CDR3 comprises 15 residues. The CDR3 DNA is TGTGCCAGCAGGCTGGGACAGGCAGAGGCCACTGAAGCTTTCTTT. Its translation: CASRLGQAEATEAFF.

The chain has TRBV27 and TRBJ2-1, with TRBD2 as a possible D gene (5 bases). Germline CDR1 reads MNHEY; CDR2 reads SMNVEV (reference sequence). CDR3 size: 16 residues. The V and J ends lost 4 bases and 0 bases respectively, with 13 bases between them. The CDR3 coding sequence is TGTGCCAGCAGTTCCTACAGAGGGAGCTCCTACAATGAGCAGTTCTTC. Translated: CASSSYRGSSYNEQFF.

The CDR3 loop is CASSSLAGGGEQFF. DNA for the CDR3: TGCGCCAGCAGCTCACTAGCGGGGGGGGGTGAGCAGTTCTTC. The V gene is TRBV4-3, the J gene TRBJ2-1; 13 positions match TRBD2. Germline values: CDR1 LGHNA, CDR2 YSLEER. The V segment lost 5 bases and the J segment 9 bases; nucleotides outside the gene matches: 4. The CDR3 length is 14 residues.

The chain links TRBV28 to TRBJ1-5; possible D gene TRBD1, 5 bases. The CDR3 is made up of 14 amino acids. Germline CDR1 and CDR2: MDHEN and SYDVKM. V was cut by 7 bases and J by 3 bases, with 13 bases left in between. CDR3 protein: CASTPGGTNQPQHF. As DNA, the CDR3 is TGTGCCAGCACCCCGGGGGGGACCAATCAGCCCCAGCATTTT.